The clone carrying this T cell receptor (beta chain) was observed many times. As yet, its antigen is unknown. This specimen comes from a study of Graves' ophthalmopathy and Graves' hyperthyroidism. Study-wide results and caveats: Forecasting of ophthalmopathy progression by the model achieved less than 71% sensitivity and roughly 75% specificity.

Germline CDR1 reads SQVTM; CDR2 reads ANQGSEA. The CDR3 runs to 15 residues. V dropped 5 bases and J dropped 1 base, with 18 bases sitting between them. RNA transcripts served as template for amplifying TCR beta CDR3 sequences. HTBI-primed RT-PCR formed the first round, and a multiplex PCR formed the second. MiXCR, run by TCRdb on the multiplex PCR reads, gives a single entry per CDR3 protein. This table holds under 400,000 distinct CDR3 sequences, roughly 17% found once. No donor had other autoimmune disease, uncontrolled infection, pregnancy or lactation. As the starting material, roughly 9.8 ml of fresh peripheral blood yielded the PBMCs.

Sequences were obtained from peripheral blood. The chain carries TRBV29-1 and TRBJ2-7, with a possible D match to TRBD2 (6 bases). This TCR was sampled from an adult man with Graves' ophthalmopathy. CDR3: CSVISLDYVSYEQYF. The CDR3 DNA follows: TGCAGCGTTATATCGCTGGACTACGTATCCTACGAGCAGTACTTC.